The rows below give T cell receptor beta chains drawn from one sample of a study of blood T cell repertoires in COVID-19. Sequencing used immunoSEQ multiplex PCR; TCRdb keeps in-frame clones, though not all of them. Among approximately 200,000 clones listed, about 85% were seen once. Source material: peripheral blood. These receptor sequences come from an older woman who had recovered from COVID-19. Both conserved end residues are part of each CDR3. A D gene is named only where the DNA matches it firmly. Rows may omit the clone size; those that give it use once, few, many or a size class.

j_gene: TRBJ2-7; v_gene: TRBV7-9; d_gene: TRBD2; abundance: .; CDR3aa: CASRNSGGSYEQYF; CDR3nt: TGTGCCAGCAGAAATAGCGGGGGCTCCTACGAGCAGTACTTC
j_gene: TRBJ1-1; v_gene: TRBV7-2; d_gene: .; abundance: .; CDR3aa: CASSLMTAGIRKAFF; CDR3nt: TGTGCCAGCAGCTTGATGACAGCGGGAATTCGGAAAGCTTTCTTT
j_gene: TRBJ2-3; v_gene: TRBV12-3/TRBV12-4; d_gene: .; abundance: .; CDR3aa: CASSSGTDTQYF; CDR3nt: TGTGCCAGCAGTTCGGGCACAGATACGCAGTATTTT
j_gene: TRBJ1-5; v_gene: TRBV11-2; d_gene: .; abundance: few; CDR3aa: CASSLGTRENQPQHF; CDR3nt: TGTGCCAGCAGCTTAGGAACCAGGGAAAATCAGCCCCAGCATTTT
j_gene: TRBJ2-7; v_gene: TRBV7-9; d_gene: .; abundance: .; CDR3aa: CASSLPVTYEQYF; CDR3nt: TGTGCCAGCAGCTTACCGGTAACCTACGAGCAGTACTTC
j_gene: TRBJ2-3; v_gene: TRBV29-1; d_gene: TRBD1; abundance: .; CDR3aa: CTTSTGTDTDTQYF; CDR3nt: TGCACAACTTCGACCGGGACAGACACAGATACGCAGTATTTT
j_gene: TRBJ1-1; v_gene: TRBV9; d_gene: .; abundance: .; CDR3aa: CASSRRGIGDTEAFF; CDR3nt: TGTGCCAGCAGTAGAAGGGGGATTGGGGACACTGAAGCTTTCTTT
j_gene: TRBJ2-7; v_gene: TRBV20-1; d_gene: TRBD1; abundance: few; CDR3aa: CSASKGQGLRWASYEQYF; CDR3nt: TGCAGTGCTAGTAAGGGACAGGGGCTCCGTTGGGCGTCCTACGAGCAGTACTTC
j_gene: TRBJ1-5; v_gene: TRBV19; d_gene: .; abundance: .; CDR3aa: CASSIKTIAVQNQPQHF; CDR3nt: TGTGCCAGTAGTATAAAGACAATTGCCGTACAAAATCAGCCCCAGCATTTT
j_gene: TRBJ1-2; v_gene: TRBV12-3/TRBV12-4; d_gene: .; abundance: .; CDR3aa: CASSLWPRGGYTF; CDR3nt: TGTGCCAGCAGTTTATGGCCCAGGGGTGGCTACACCTTC
j_gene: TRBJ2-7; v_gene: TRBV3-1/TRBV3-2; d_gene: .; abundance: .; CDR3aa: CASSQEGDRLGSYEQYF; CDR3nt: TGTGCCAGCAGCCAAGAGGGTGACAGGCTAGGATCCTACGAGCAGTACTTC
j_gene: TRBJ1-2; v_gene: TRBV23-1; d_gene: .; abundance: .; CDR3aa: CARDCSNYGYTF; CDR3nt: TGCGCCAGGGACTGTAGTAACTATGGCTACACCTTC
j_gene: TRBJ1-6; v_gene: TRBV7-2; d_gene: .; abundance: .; CDR3aa: CASSPQGMGSSYNSPLHF; CDR3nt: TGTGCCAGCAGCCCGCAGGGGATGGGGAGCTCCTATAATTCACCCCTCCACTTT
j_gene: TRBJ1-6; v_gene: TRBV13; d_gene: TRBD1; abundance: .; CDR3aa: CASSLVQGALHF; CDR3nt: TGTGCCAGCAGCTTAGTTCAGGGGGCCCTCCACTTT
j_gene: TRBJ2-2; v_gene: TRBV7-9; d_gene: TRBD2; abundance: once; CDR3aa: CAVAGGLALTGELFF; CDR3nt: TGTGCCGTCGCGGGGGGCCTAGCTCTCACCGGGGAGCTGTTTTTT
j_gene: TRBJ1-6; v_gene: TRBV5-6; d_gene: TRBD1; abundance: .; CDR3aa: CASSPGTGRDNSPLHF; CDR3nt: TGTGCCAGCAGCCCGGGGACAGGGCGAGACAATTCACCCCTCCACTTT
j_gene: TRBJ2-5; v_gene: TRBV25-1; d_gene: TRBD2; abundance: .; CDR3aa: CASSEFPGLALSETQYF; CDR3nt: TGTGCCAGCAGTGAATTTCCGGGACTAGCGTTATCAGAGACCCAGTACTTC
j_gene: TRBJ1-2; v_gene: TRBV6-5; d_gene: TRBD1; abundance: .; CDR3aa: CASSYSGTVYGYTF; CDR3nt: TGTGCCAGCAGTTATTCCGGGACAGTCTATGGCTACACCTTC
j_gene: TRBJ1-6; v_gene: TRBV5-1; d_gene: TRBD1; abundance: .; CDR3aa: CASSLAGQGGSPLHF; CDR3nt: TGCGCCAGCAGCTTGGCCGGACAGGGCGGTTCACCCCTCCACTTT
j_gene: TRBJ1-6; v_gene: TRBV20-1; d_gene: .; abundance: .; CDR3aa: CSASLDSNSPLHF; CDR3nt: TGCAGTGCTAGTCTGGACAGTAATTCACCCCTCCACTTT
j_gene: TRBJ2-7; v_gene: TRBV7-8; d_gene: .; abundance: .; CDR3aa: CASSLATQGSDEQYF; CDR3nt: TGTGCCAGCAGCTTAGCGACGCAGGGGTCGGACGAGCAGTACTTC
j_gene: TRBJ1-1; v_gene: TRBV6-5; d_gene: TRBD1; abundance: .; CDR3aa: CASSLGDRHLTEAFF; CDR3nt: TGTGCCAGCAGCCTTGGGGACAGGCACCTCACTGAAGCTTTCTTT
j_gene: TRBJ2-5; v_gene: TRBV11-3; d_gene: .; abundance: once; CDR3aa: CASSSQGQETQYF; CDR3nt: TGTGCCAGCAGTTCACAGGGACAAGAGACCCAGTACTTC
j_gene: TRBJ1-2; v_gene: TRBV6-5; d_gene: TRBD1; abundance: once; CDR3aa: CASSYSTGGNYGYTF; CDR3nt: TGTGCCAGCAGTTACTCGACAGGGGGCAACTATGGCTACACCTTC
j_gene: TRBJ2-3; v_gene: TRBV4-2; d_gene: TRBD2; abundance: .; CDR3aa: CASSQGKASSGGITDTQYF; CDR3nt: TGTGCCAGCAGCCAAGGGAAGGCGTCTAGCGGGGGAATCACAGATACGCAGTATTTT
j_gene: TRBJ2-7; v_gene: TRBV3-1/TRBV3-2; d_gene: TRBD2; abundance: .; CDR3aa: CASSQAIRDYNIYSYEQYF; CDR3nt: TGTGCCAGCAGCCAAGCTATCCGGGACTATAATATTTACTCCTACGAGCAGTACTTC
j_gene: TRBJ2-2; v_gene: TRBV5-1; d_gene: .; abundance: few; CDR3aa: CASRKQLNTGELFF; CDR3nt: TGCGCCAGCAGAAAACAGCTTAACACCGGGGAGCTGTTTTTT
j_gene: TRBJ2-7; v_gene: TRBV5-4; d_gene: TRBD2; abundance: .; CDR3aa: CASSGGLGIYEQYF; CDR3nt: TGTGCCAGCAGCGGCGGACTAGGAATCTACGAGCAGTACTTC
j_gene: TRBJ2-3; v_gene: TRBV5-1; d_gene: TRBD2; abundance: .; CDR3aa: CASSPGLVIGDTQYF; CDR3nt: TGCGCCAGCAGCCCGGGACTAGTGATAGGAGATACGCAGTATTTT
j_gene: TRBJ1-5; v_gene: TRBV6-4; d_gene: .; abundance: .; CDR3aa: CASSEDERQPQHF; CDR3nt: TGTGCCAGCAGTGAAGACGAGAGGCAGCCCCAGCATTTT
j_gene: TRBJ1-6; v_gene: TRBV12-3/TRBV12-4; d_gene: .; abundance: .; CDR3aa: CASTVRGSPLHF; CDR3nt: TGTGCCAGCACCGTAAGGGGTTCACCCCTCCACTTT
j_gene: TRBJ2-7; v_gene: TRBV13; d_gene: .; abundance: .; CDR3aa: CASSYSDTHDYEQYF; CDR3nt: TGTGCCAGCAGCTATAGTGACACTCATGACTACGAGCAGTACTTC
j_gene: TRBJ2-1; v_gene: TRBV10-3; d_gene: TRBD2; abundance: .; CDR3aa: CATALAGEANEQFF; CDR3nt: TGTGCCACTGCCCTAGCGGGGGAGGCCAATGAGCAGTTCTTC
j_gene: TRBJ2-3; v_gene: TRBV5-1; d_gene: .; abundance: .; CDR3aa: CASSLVGARTDTQYF; CDR3nt: TGCGCCAGCAGCTTGGTTGGGGCCCGCACAGATACGCAGTATTTT
j_gene: TRBJ2-3; v_gene: TRBV6-6; d_gene: TRBD1; abundance: .; CDR3aa: CASSAGRDRSTDTQYF; CDR3nt: TGTGCCAGCAGTGCCGGCCGGGACAGGAGCACAGATACGCAGTATTTT
j_gene: TRBJ2-5; v_gene: TRBV27; d_gene: TRBD1; abundance: .; CDR3aa: CASSAGQGAGETQYF; CDR3nt: TGTGCCAGCAGTGCCGGACAGGGGGCGGGAGAGACCCAGTACTTC
j_gene: TRBJ2-7; v_gene: TRBV2; d_gene: .; abundance: .; CDR3aa: CASSEGQGVIHEQYF; CDR3nt: TGTGCCAGCAGTGAAGGCCAAGGGGTTATCCACGAGCAGTACTTC
j_gene: TRBJ1-6; v_gene: TRBV27; d_gene: .; abundance: .; CDR3aa: CASSTTGSPLHF; CDR3nt: TGTGCCAGCAGCACTACCGGTTCACCCCTCCACTTT
j_gene: TRBJ2-5; v_gene: TRBV4-1; d_gene: .; abundance: .; CDR3aa: CASSPGVQETQYF; CDR3nt: TGCGCCAGCAGCCCGGGGGTCCAAGAGACCCAGTACTTC
j_gene: TRBJ1-2; v_gene: TRBV29-1; d_gene: TRBD1; abundance: .; CDR3aa: CSVASGQGYGYTF; CDR3nt: TGCAGCGTCGCCTCGGGACAGGGGTATGGCTACACCTTC
j_gene: TRBJ1-2; v_gene: TRBV11-1; d_gene: .; abundance: .; CDR3aa: CASSSRVGTFNYGYTF; CDR3nt: TGTGCCAGCAGCTCCCGGGTTGGGACTTTTAACTATGGCTACACCTTC
j_gene: TRBJ2-1; v_gene: TRBV5-4; d_gene: TRBD2; abundance: .; CDR3aa: CASSSKRGAYNEQFF; CDR3nt: TGTGCCAGCAGCTCCAAGCGGGGGGCCTACAATGAGCAGTTCTTC
j_gene: TRBJ2-3; v_gene: TRBV2; d_gene: .; abundance: .; CDR3aa: CASGEKDTQYF; CDR3nt: TGTGCCAGTGGTGAGAAAGATACGCAGTATTTT
j_gene: TRBJ2-1; v_gene: TRBV5-1; d_gene: TRBD2; abundance: .; CDR3aa: CASSDLAGVYNEQFF; CDR3nt: TGCGCCAGCAGCGACCTGGCGGGGGTTTACAATGAGCAGTTCTTC